This TCR beta chain was sequenced for a study of blood T cell repertoires in COVID-19. Study-wide background: T cells, B-cell-depleted T cells, or PBMCs supplied cDNA or gDNA.

Germline assignment: CDR1 SGHAT and CDR2 FQNNGV. V was pared by 7 bases and J by 6 bases, with 18 bases between. The CDR3 extends over 14 amino acids. This clone was seen only once. The assay was immunoSEQ multiplex PCR, and TCRdb's table has in-frame clones only and misses some. This sample has 240,000 or so clones, with under 85% found just once. The chain carries TRBV11-2 and TRBJ1-1; no definite D call. Sequenced: peripheral blood. This receptor was taken from a man aged 30-40 years who had recovered from COVID-19. The CDR3 bases are TGTGCCAGCACCCCTGGGCCTGGGTTCCCTGAAGCTTTCTTT. Protein product: CASTPGPGFPEAFF. Based on the CDR3 plus reference TRBV11-2 and TRBJ1-1, the full variable domain is EAGVAQSPRYKIIEKRQSVAFWCNPISGHATLYWYQQILGQGPKLLIQFQNNGVVDDSQLPKDRFSAERLKGVDSTLKIQPAKLEDSAVYLCASTPGPGFPEAFFGQGTRLTVV.